This TCR beta chain is from a study of Ad26.COV2.S vaccination and SARS-CoV-2 variants. About the research overall: Into the muscle, Ad26.COV2.S was dosed once or twice, 56 days apart. Points from the study as a whole: Following vaccination, spike-specific CD8+ and CD4+ T cell responses reportedly exhibited substantial breadth. Vaccine recipients and placebo recipients showed similar non-spike TCR breadth.

Documented treatment: 15 to 20 received Ad26.COV2.S at low or high dose, single or two shots; about 5 received placebo; per-sample allocation not given. Specimens were obtained on day 63 following the first vaccine or placebo injection. Generated by immunoSEQ multiplex PCR, the TCRdb table keeps only in-frame clones and is missing some. The profile shows some 480,000 clones, 87% of them singletons. A single count supports this clone. Its antigen remains unknown. Trimming cost V 6 bases and J 0 bases, with 12 bases left between them. The CDR3 runs 15 residues. Germline V gene data show CDR1 as SGHAT and CDR2 as FQNNGV.

This TCR came from a person aged 18-65 years who received the Ad26.COV2.S COVID-19 vaccine or a placebo. The chain couples TRBV11-2 to TRBJ2-1; weak D call: TRBD1 (6 bases). The source material was peripheral blood, sampled in a trial of Ad26.COV2.S vaccine versus placebo. The CDR3 protein is CASSSDRNSYNEQFF. Here the CDR3 DNA reads TGTGCCAGCAGTTCCGACAGGAACTCCTACAATGAGCAGTTCTTC.